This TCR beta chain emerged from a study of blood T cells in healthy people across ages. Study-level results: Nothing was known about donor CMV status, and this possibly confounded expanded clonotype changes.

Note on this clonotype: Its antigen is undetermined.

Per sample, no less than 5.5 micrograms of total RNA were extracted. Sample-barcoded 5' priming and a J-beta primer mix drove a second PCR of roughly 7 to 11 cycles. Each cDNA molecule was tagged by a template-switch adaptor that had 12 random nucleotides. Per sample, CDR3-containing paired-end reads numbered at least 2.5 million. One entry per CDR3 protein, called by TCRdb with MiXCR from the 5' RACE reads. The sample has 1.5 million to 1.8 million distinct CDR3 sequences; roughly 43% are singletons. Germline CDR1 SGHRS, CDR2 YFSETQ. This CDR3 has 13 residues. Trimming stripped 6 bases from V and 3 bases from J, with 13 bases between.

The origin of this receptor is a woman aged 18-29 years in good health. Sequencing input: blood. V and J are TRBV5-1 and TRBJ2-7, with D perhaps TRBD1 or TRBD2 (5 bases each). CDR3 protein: CASTRDRNYEQYF. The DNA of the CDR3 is TGCGCCAGCACCCGGGACCGAAACTACGAGCAGTACTTC.